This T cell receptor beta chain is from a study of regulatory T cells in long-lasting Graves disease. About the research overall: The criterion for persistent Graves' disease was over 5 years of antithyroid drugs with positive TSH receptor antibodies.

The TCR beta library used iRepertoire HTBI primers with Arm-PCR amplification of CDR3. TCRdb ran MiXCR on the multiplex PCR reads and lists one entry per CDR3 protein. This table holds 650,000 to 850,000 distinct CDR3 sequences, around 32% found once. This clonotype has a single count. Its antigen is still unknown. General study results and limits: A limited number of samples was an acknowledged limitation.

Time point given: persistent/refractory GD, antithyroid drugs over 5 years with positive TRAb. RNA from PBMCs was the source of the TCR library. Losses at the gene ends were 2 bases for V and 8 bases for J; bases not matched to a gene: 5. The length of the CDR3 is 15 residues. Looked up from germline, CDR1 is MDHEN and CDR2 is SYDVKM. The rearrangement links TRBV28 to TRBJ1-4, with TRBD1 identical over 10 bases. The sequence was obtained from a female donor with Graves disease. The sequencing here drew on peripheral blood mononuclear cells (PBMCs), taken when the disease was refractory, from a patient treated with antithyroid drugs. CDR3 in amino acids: CASSLPGQGREKLFF. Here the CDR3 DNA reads TGTGCCAGCAGTTTACCGGGACAGGGGAGAGAAAAACTGTTTTTT.